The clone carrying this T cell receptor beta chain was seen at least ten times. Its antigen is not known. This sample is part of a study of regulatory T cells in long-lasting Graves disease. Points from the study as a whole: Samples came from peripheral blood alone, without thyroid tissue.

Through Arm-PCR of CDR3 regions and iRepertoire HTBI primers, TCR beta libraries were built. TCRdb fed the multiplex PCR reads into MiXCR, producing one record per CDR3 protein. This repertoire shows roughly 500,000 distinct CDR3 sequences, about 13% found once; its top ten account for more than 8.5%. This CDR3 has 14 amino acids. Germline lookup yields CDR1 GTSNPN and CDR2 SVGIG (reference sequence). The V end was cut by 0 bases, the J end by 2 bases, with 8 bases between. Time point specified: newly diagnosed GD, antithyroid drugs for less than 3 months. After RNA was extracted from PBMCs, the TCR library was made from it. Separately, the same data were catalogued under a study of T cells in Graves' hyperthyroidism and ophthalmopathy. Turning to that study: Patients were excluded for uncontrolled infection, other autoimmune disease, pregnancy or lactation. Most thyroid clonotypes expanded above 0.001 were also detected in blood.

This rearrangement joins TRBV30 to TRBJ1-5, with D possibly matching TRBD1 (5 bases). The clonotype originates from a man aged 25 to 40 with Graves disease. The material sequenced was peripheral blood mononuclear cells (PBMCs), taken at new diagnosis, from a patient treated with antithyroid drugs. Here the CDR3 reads CAWSVGGGNQPQHF. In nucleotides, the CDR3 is TGTGCCTGGAGTGTCGGGGGAGGCAATCAGCCCCAGCATTTT.